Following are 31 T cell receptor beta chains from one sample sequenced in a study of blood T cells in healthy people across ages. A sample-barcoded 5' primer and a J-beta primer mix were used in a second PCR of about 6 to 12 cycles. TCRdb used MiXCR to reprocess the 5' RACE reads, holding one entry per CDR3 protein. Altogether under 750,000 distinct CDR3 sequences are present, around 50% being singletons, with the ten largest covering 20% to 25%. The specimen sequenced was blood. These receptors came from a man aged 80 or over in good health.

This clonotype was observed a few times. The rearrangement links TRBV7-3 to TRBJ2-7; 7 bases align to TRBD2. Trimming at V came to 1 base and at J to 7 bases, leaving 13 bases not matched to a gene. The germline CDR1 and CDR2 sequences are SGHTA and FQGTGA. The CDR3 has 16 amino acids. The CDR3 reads CASSLNPSGQTGEQYF. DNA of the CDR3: TGTGCCAGCAGCTTAAATCCTAGCGGTCAAACAGGAGAGCAGTACTTC.

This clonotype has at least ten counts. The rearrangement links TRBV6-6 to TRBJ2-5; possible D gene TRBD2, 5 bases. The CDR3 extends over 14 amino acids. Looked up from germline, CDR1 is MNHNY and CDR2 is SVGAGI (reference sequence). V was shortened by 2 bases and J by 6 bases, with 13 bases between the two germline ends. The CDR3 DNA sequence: TGTGCCAGCAGTTACGCGACCGGGATGCAGACCCAGTACTTC. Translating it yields CASSYATGMQTQYF.

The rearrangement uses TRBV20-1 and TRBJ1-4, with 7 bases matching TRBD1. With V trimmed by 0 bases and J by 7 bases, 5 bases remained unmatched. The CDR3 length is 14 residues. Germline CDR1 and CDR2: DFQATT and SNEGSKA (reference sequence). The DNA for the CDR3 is TGCAGTGCTAGAGAGGAGGGGGCTAGTGAAAAACTGTTTTTT. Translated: CSAREEGASEKLFF.

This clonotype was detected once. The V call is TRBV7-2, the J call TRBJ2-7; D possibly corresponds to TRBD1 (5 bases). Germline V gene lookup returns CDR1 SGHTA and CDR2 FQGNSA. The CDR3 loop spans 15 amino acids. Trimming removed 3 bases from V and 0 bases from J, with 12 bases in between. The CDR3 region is CASSFGALSSYEQYF. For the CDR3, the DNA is TGTGCCAGCAGCTTTGGGGCCCTAAGCTCCTACGAGCAGTACTTC.

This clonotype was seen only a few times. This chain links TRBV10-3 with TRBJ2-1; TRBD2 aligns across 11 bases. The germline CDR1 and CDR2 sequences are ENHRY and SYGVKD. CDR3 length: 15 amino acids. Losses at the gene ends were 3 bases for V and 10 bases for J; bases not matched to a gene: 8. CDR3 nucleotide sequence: TGTGCCATCAGTGACGGGGTAGCGGGAGGGCGAGAGCAGTTCTTC. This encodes CAISDGVAGGREQFF.

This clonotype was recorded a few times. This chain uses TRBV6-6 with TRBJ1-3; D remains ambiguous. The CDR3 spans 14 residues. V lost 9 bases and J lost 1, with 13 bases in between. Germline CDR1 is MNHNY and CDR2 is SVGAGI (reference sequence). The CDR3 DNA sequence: TGTGCCAGTTTAATGGAGGGATCTGGAAACACCATATATTTT. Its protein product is CASLMEGSGNTIYF.

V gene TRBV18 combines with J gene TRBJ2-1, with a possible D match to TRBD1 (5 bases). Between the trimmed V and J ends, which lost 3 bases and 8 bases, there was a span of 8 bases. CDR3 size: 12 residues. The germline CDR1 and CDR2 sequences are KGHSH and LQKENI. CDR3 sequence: CASSPQGDEQFF. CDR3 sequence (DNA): TGTGCCAGCTCACCCCAGGGCGATGAGCAGTTCTTC.

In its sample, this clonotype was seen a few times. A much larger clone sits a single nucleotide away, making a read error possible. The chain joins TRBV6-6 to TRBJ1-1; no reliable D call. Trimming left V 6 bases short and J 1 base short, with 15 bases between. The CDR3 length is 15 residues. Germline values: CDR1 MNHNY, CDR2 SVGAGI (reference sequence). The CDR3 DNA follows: TGTGCCAGCAGCTATACCGTGGAGGGGAACACTGAAGCTTTCTTT. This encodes CASSYTVEGNTEAFF.

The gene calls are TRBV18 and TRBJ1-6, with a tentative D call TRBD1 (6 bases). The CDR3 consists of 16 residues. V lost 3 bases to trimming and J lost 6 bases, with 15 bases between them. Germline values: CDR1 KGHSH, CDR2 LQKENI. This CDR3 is CASSPSNRASNSPLHF. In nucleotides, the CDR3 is TGTGCCAGCTCACCGAGTAACAGGGCCAGTAATTCACCCCTCCACTTT.

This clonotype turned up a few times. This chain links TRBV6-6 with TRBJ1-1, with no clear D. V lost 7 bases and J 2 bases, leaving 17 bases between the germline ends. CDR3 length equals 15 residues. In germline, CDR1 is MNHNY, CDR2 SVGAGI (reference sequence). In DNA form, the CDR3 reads TGTGCCAGCATCATAATGGGAGGAACTAACACTGAAGCTTTCTTT. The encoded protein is CASIIMGGTNTEAFF.

The CDR3: CASSFLPGQWGASTGYREQYF. The CDR3 coding sequence is TGTGCCAGCAGCTTTCTACCTGGACAGTGGGGCGCCTCAACGGGGTATCGCGAGCAGTACTTC. The V gene is TRBV7-3, the J gene TRBJ2-7; the D gene is possibly TRBD1 (6 bases). This CDR3 is built from 21 residues. Per germline, CDR1 SGHTA and CDR2 FQGTGA. The V end was cut by 3 bases, the J end by 6 bases, with 36 bases between.

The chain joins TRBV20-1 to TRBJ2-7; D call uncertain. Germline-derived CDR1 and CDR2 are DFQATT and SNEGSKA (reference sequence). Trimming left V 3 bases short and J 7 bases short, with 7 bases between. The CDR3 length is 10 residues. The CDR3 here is CSASPGEQYF. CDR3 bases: TGCAGTGCTAGCCCTGGGGAGCAGTACTTC.

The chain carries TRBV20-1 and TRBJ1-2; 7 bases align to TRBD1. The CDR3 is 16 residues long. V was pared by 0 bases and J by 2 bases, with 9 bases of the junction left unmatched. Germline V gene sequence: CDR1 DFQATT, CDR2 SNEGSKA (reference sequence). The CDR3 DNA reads TGCAGTGCTAGAGATTTCGGGAGAGGGGGCAACTATGGCTACACCTTC. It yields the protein CSARDFGRGGNYGYTF.

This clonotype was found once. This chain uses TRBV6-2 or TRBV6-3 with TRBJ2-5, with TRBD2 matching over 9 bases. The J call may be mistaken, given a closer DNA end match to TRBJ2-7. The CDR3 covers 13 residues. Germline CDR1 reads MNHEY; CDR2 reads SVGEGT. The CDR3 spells CASKSGGLYEQYF. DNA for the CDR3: TGTGCCAGCAAAAGCGGGGGGCTCTACGAGCAGTACTTC.

The CDR3 loop reads CASSGTGITLHF. DNA for the CDR3: TGTGCCAGCAGCGGGACAGGGATAACCCTCCACTTT. This rearrangement joins TRBV5-4 to TRBJ1-6; 9 nucleotides align to TRBD1. Germline V gives CDR1 SGHNT, CDR2 YYREEE (reference sequence). The CDR3 length is 12 residues. Trimming at V came to 4 bases and at J to 14 bases, leaving 4 bases not matched to a gene.

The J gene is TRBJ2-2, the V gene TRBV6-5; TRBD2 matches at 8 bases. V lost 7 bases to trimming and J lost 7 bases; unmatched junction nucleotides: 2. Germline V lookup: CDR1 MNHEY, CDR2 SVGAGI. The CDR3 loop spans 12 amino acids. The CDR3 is CASTGTSGELFF. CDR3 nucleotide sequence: TGTGCCAGCACCGGGACTAGCGGGGAGCTGTTTTTT.

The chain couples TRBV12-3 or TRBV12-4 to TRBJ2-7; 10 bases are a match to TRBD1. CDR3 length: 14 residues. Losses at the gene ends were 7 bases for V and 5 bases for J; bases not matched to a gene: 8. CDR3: CASMSRTGGNEQYF. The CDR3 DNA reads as TGTGCCAGCATGTCCCGGACAGGGGGAAACGAGCAGTACTTC.

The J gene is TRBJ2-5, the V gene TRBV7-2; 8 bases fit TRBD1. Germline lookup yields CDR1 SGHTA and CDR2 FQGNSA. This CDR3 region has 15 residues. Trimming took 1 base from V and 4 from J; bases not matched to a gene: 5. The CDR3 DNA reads TGTGCCAGCAGCTTAGGACAGGGGTCAGGAGAGACCCAGTACTTC. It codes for CASSLGQGSGETQYF.

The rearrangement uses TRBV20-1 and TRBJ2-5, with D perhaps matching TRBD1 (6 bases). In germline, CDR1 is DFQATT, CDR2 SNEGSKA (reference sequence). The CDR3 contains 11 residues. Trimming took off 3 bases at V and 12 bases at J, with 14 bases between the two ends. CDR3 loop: CSASVQGREYF. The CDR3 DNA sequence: TGCAGTGCTAGTGTACAGGGACGGGAGTACTTC.

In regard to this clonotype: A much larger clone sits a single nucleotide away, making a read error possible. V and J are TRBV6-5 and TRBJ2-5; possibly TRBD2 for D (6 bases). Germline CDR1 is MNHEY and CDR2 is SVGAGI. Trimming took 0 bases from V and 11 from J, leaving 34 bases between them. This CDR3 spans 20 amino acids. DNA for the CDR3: TGTGCCAGCAGTTACTCGTATTTCACTCGACCGGGAGAGAGATTGAATGAGCAGTACTTC. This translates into CASSYSYFTRPGERLNEQYF.

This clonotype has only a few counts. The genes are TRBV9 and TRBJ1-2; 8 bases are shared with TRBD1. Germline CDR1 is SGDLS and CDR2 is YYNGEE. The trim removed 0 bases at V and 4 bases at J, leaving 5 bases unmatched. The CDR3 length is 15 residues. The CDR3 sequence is CASSVAQGATYGYTF. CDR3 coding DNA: TGTGCCAGCAGCGTAGCTCAGGGGGCCACCTATGGCTACACCTTC.

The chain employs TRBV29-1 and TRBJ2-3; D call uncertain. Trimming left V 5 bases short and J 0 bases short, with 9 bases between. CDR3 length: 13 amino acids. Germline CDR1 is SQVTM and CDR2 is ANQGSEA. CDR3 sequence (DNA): TGCAGCGTTTTGGGGTTTAGCACAGATACGCAGTATTTT. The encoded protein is CSVLGFSTDTQYF.

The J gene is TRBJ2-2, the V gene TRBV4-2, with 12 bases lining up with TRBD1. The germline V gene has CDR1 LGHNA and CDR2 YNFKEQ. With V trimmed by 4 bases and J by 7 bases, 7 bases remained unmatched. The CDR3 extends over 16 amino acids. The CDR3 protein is CASSRGTGGANGELFF. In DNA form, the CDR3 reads TGTGCCAGCAGCCGAGGGACAGGGGGCGCAAACGGGGAGCTGTTTTTT.

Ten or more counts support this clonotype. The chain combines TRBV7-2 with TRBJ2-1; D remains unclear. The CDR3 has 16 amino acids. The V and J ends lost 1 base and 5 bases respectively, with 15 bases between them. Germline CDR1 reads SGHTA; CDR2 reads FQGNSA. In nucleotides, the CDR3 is TGTGCCAGCAGCTTAGGAGGCCTAACCTACAACAATGAGCAGTTCTTC. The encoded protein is CASSLGGLTYNNEQFF.

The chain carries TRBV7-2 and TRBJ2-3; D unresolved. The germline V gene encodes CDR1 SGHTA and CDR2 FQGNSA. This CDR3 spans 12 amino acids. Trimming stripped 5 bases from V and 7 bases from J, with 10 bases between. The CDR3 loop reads CASSPPVHTQYF. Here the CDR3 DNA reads TGTGCCAGCAGCCCTCCAGTACATACGCAGTATTTT.

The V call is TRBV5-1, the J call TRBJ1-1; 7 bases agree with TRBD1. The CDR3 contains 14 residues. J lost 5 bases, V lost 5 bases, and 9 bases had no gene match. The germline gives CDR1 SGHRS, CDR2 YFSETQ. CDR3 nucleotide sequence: TGCGCCAGCAGGGTCGACAGGGTTCGAACTGAAGCTTTCTTT. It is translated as CASRVDRVRTEAFF.

The CDR3 DNA reads as TGTGCCAGCAGCCTACAACGGGGAGGTGTGTACAAGCAGTACTTC. Its protein product is CASSLQRGGVYKQYF. The chain carries TRBV7-2 and TRBJ2-7, with D perhaps TRBD2 (6 bases). The CDR3 sequence is 15 residues long. CDR1 is SGHTA and CDR2 is FQGNSA in the germline V gene. V gave up 5 bases and J gave up 8 bases, with 22 bases separating them.

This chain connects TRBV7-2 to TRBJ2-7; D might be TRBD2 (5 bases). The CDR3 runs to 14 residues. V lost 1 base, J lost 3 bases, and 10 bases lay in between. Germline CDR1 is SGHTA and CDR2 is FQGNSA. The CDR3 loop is CTSSLEGSDYEQYF. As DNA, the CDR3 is TGTACCAGCAGCTTAGAGGGTAGCGACTACGAGCAGTACTTC.

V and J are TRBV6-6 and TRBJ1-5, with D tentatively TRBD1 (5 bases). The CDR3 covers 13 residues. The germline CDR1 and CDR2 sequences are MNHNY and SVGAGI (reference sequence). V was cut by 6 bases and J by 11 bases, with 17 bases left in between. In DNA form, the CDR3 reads TGTGCCAGCAGGCGGACACCTGGTTGGTCCCAGCATTTT. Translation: CASRRTPGWSQHF.

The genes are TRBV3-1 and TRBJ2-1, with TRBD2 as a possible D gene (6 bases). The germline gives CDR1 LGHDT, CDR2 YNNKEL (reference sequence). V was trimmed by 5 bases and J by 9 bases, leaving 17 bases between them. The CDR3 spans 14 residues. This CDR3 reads CASSDNARGPEQFF. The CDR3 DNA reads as TGTGCCAGCAGCGATAATGCGCGGGGACCTGAGCAGTTCTTC.

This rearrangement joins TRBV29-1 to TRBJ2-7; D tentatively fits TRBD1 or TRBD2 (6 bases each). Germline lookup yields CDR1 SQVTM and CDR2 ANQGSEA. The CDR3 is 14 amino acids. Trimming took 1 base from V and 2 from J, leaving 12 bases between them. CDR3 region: CSVEARGEPYEQYF. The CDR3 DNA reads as TGCAGCGTTGAAGCGAGGGGGGAACCCTACGAGCAGTACTTC.